A single sample is the source of the 18 T cell receptor beta chains below, sequenced in a study of blood T cell repertoires in COVID-19 (TCRdb year 2020). Libraries came from the immunoSEQ multiplex PCR assay. TCRdb took over this immuneACCESS table, retaining in-frame rearrangements with V and J assigned. Such tables are incomplete; in checked studies, under half of the missing clones stem from an unresolved V gene, and the remainder is unexplained. This sample gives 150,000 to 190,000 clones in total; roughly 80% of them show up just once. The ten largest make up 0.5% to 0.65% of the sample. The sample consisted of peripheral blood. These receptors all stem from a man aged 55 to 70 with acute or convalescent COVID-19.

The V and J genes are TRBV7-9 and TRBJ1-4; D may be TRBD1 (5 bases). The CDR3 has 14 residues. Deletions cut 1 base from V and 5 bases from J, with 8 bases between. Looked up from germline, CDR1 is SEHNR and CDR2 is FQNEAQ (reference sequence). This CDR3 reads CASSLDRWNEKLFF. CDR3 nucleotides: TGTGCCAGCAGCTTAGACAGGTGGAATGAAAAACTGTTTTTT.

In its sample, this clone was seen a few times. V gene TRBV18 combines with J gene TRBJ1-5, with TRBD1 identical over 7 bases. Germline V gives CDR1 KGHSH, CDR2 LQKENI. Trimming cost V 6 bases and J 4 bases; bases outside gene matches: 6. This CDR3 comprises 14 residues. CDR3 sequence: CASSQGTANQPQHF. CDR3 sequence (DNA): TGTGCCAGCTCTCAGGGGACAGCAAATCAGCCCCAGCATTTT.

The chain carries TRBV5-1 and TRBJ1-3; a weak D match, TRBD1 (5 bases). This CDR3 is built from 14 residues. Trimming pared 4 bases from V and 0 bases from J, leaving 8 bases between. Germline loops: CDR1 SGHRS, CDR2 YFSETQ. CDR3 bases: TGCGCCAGCAGCGGGGGGGACTCTGGAAACACCATATATTTT. It is translated as CASSGGDSGNTIYF.

The genes are TRBV28 and TRBJ2-6; the D gene is possibly TRBD2 (6 bases). Trimming took off 6 bases at V and 5 bases at J, with 14 bases between the two ends. The CDR3 runs 15 residues. Germline CDR1 is MDHEN and CDR2 is SYDVKM. The DNA for the CDR3 is TGTGCCAGCAGGCCTGGCGGGACCCGGGCCAACGTCCTGACTTTC. Its translation: CASRPGGTRANVLTF. Full variable domain (outside the CDR3, taken from reference TRBV28 and TRBJ2-6): DVKVTQSSRYLVKRTGEKVFLECVQDMDHENMFWYRQDPGLGLRLIYFSYDVKMKEKGDIPEGYSVSREKKERFSLILESASTNQTSMYLCASRPGGTRANVLTFGAGSRLTVL.

This clone was seen just once. This sequence joins TRBV19 and TRBJ2-1, with D tentatively TRBD2 (6 bases). The V end lost 4 bases, the J end lost 10 bases, and 8 bases lay between the germline ends. The CDR3 runs to 11 residues. Germline V gives CDR1 LNHDA, CDR2 SQIVND (reference sequence). In DNA, the CDR3 is TGTGCCAGTAGTAATGCGGGAGAGCAGTTCTTC. As protein: CASSNAGEQFF. Full variable domain (outside the CDR3, taken from reference TRBV19 and TRBJ2-1): DGGITQSPKYLFRKEGQNVTLSCEQNLNHDAMYWYRQDPGQGLRLIYYSQIVNDFQKGDIAEGYSVSREKKESFPLTVTSAQKNPTAFYLCASSNAGEQFFGPGTRLTVL.

V gene TRBV29-1 combines with J gene TRBJ1-5; 9 bases agree with TRBD1. V shed 1 base, J shed 6 bases, and the junction held 1 base outside the gene matches. This CDR3 region has 13 residues. Germline V gene data show CDR1 as SQVTM and CDR2 as ANQGSEA. This CDR3 reads CSVEGQGGQPQHF. DNA for the CDR3: TGCAGCGTTGAAGGACAGGGGGGTCAGCCCCAGCATTTT. The full variable domain, with the rest looked up from reference TRBV29-1 and TRBJ1-5, is SAVISQKPSRDICQRGTSLTIQCQVDSQVTMMFWYRQQPGQSLTLIATANQGSEATYESGFVIDKFPISRPNLTFSTLTVSNMSPEDSSIYLCSVEGQGGQPQHFGDGTRLSIL.

The chain is built from TRBV27 and TRBJ2-1; D might be TRBD2 (5 bases). This CDR3 has 12 amino acids. CDR1 is MNHEY and CDR2 is SMNVEV in the germline V gene (reference sequence). Trimming left V 8 bases short and J 4 bases short, with 9 bases between. CDR3 in amino acids: CASQRGYNEQFF. The CDR3 DNA reads TGTGCCAGCCAACGGGGTTACAATGAGCAGTTCTTC.

This clone was seen a few times. CDR3 residues: CASSLPQGVFDEQFF. In DNA, the CDR3 is TGTGCCAGCAGTTTACCCCAGGGGGTTTTCGATGAGCAGTTCTTC. The chain recombines TRBV28 with TRBJ2-1; 7 nucleotides match TRBD1. The germline gives CDR1 MDHEN, CDR2 SYDVKM. The CDR3 is 15 amino acids. The trim removed 2 bases at V and 8 bases at J, leaving 9 bases unmatched.

This chain joins TRBV5-1 and TRBJ1-4, with TRBD1 identical over 10 bases. The germline V gene has CDR1 SGHRS and CDR2 YFSETQ. The CDR3 is made up of 14 amino acids. J gave up 6 bases and V 7 bases, and 6 bases lay outside the gene matches. CDR3 nucleotide sequence: TGCGCCAGCTCGACGGGGACAGGGGATGAAAAACTGTTTTTT. Protein: CASSTGTGDEKLFF. Combining the CDR3 with reference TRBV5-1 and TRBJ1-4 gives the whole variable domain KAGVTQTPRYLIKTRGQQVTLSCSPISGHRSVSWYQQTPGQGLQFLFEYFSETQRNKGNFPGRFSGRQFSNSRSEMNVSTLELGDSALYLCASSTGTGDEKLFFGSGTQLSVL.

The rearrangement uses TRBV20-1 and TRBJ2-1, with 8 bases fitting TRBD2. The CDR3 totals 13 residues. CDR1 and CDR2 from the germline V gene are DFQATT and SNEGSKA (reference sequence). J lost 7 bases, V lost 6 bases, and 8 bases had no gene match. The CDR3 region has the DNA TGCAGTGCCAGTCCGGGACTAGTGAATGAGCAGTTCTTC. Amino acid sequence: CSASPGLVNEQFF.

The chain uses TRBV11-2 and TRBJ2-1, with D possibly being TRBD2 (6 bases). The V end lost 3 bases, the J end lost 4 bases, and 13 bases lay between the germline ends. In germline, CDR1 is SGHAT, CDR2 FQNNGV. The CDR3 length is 15 residues. The CDR3 protein is CASSLGGGLYNEQFF. The CDR3 nucleotides read TGTGCCAGCAGCTTGGGGGGAGGCCTTTACAATGAGCAGTTCTTC.

The chain couples TRBV19 to TRBJ2-2, with TRBD1 identical over 7 bases. The CDR3 runs 15 residues. Trimming at V came to 4 bases and at J to 5 bases, leaving 7 bases not matched to a gene. Germline V gene sequence: CDR1 LNHDA, CDR2 SQIVND (reference sequence). CDR3 sequence reads: CASSKLQGQTGELFF. In DNA, the CDR3 is TGTGCCAGTAGTAAATTACAGGGGCAGACCGGGGAGCTGTTTTTT.

The rearrangement links TRBV7-2 to TRBJ1-4, with unresolved D. The CDR3 is made up of 15 amino acids. CDR1 and CDR2 from the germline V gene are SGHTA and FQGNSA. V lost 0 bases, J lost 7 bases, and 12 bases lay in between. CDR3 in DNA: TGTGCCAGCAGCTTAGCGGGAGGATTAGGTGAAAAACTGTTTTTT. Its translation is CASSLAGGLGEKLFF. Looking up the rest from reference TRBV7-2 and TRBJ1-4 gives the full variable domain: GAGVSQSPSNKVTEKGKDVELRCDPISGHTALYWYRQSLGQGLEFLIYFQGNSAPDKSGLPSDRFSAERTGGSVSTLTIQRTQQEDSAVYLCASSLAGGLGEKLFFGSGTQLSVL.

The chain has TRBV6-2 or TRBV6-3 and TRBJ1-6, with TRBD1 identical over 9 bases. Losses at the gene ends were 6 bases for V and 4 bases for J; bases not matched to a gene: 7. CDR1 is MNHEY, CDR2 SVGEGT, per germline. The CDR3 extends over 16 amino acids. The CDR3 is CASSHRGRGYNSPLHF. The CDR3 DNA follows: TGTGCCAGCAGCCACAGGGGGCGCGGGTATAATTCACCCCTCCACTTT.

V and J are TRBV19 and TRBJ1-2; D is perhaps TRBD1 (6 bases). Trimming pared 9 bases from V and 5 bases from J, leaving 22 bases between. Germline CDR1 and CDR2: LNHDA and SQIVND (reference sequence). The CDR3 is made up of 15 amino acids. The CDR3 DNA is TGTGCCAGCAGACCCCGGGACACTTTTTGGTATGGCTACACCTTC. Amino acid sequence: CASRPRDTFWYGYTF.

This clone was detected only once. This rearrangement joins TRBV5-1 to TRBJ2-7, with 12 nucleotides matching TRBD1. The CDR3 is made up of 14 amino acids. Per the germline V gene, CDR1 is SGHRS and CDR2 is YFSETQ. V was pared by 4 bases and J by 5 bases, with 4 bases of the junction left unmatched. The CDR3 DNA reads as TGCGCCAGCAGCGGGGGGACAGGGGGCCACGAGCAGTACTTC. Protein: CASSGGTGGHEQYF.

The chain carries TRBV27 and TRBJ2-7; tentatively, D is TRBD1 (7 bases). This CDR3 is 14 amino acids long. Trimming removed 8 bases at V and 2 bases at J, with 16 bases between. Germline V gives CDR1 MNHEY, CDR2 SMNVEV (reference sequence). CDR3 coding DNA: TGTGCCAGCCAACGAGGCAGGGGGGCCTACGAGCAGTACTTC. This translates into CASQRGRGAYEQYF.

The chain joins TRBV19 to TRBJ1-2, with D perhaps TRBD1 (6 bases). The CDR3 extends over 13 amino acids. The V gene lost 7 bases and the J gene lost 0 bases, with 9 bases spanning the gap. CDR1 is LNHDA and CDR2 is SQIVND in the germline V gene (reference sequence). CDR3 nucleotide sequence: TGTGCCAGTAAGGACAGAGCTAACTATGGCTACACCTTC. This codes for CASKDRANYGYTF.